What follows are 10 T cell receptor beta chains derived from one specimen sequenced in a study of radiation and T cells in renal cell carcinoma. The data were produced by immunoSEQ multiplex PCR, yet TCRdb's version contains in-frame clones alone and is incomplete. The table shows about 150,000 clones, with roughly 87% occurring only once. Time point noted: blood 2 weeks post-SBRT. The treatment is: 15 Gy SBRT to primary tumor, nephrectomy 4 weeks later. Source: blood, taken from a patient whose treatment included radiotherapy and nephrectomy. These receptors originate from a woman aged 50 to 65 with renal cell carcinoma.

The chain couples TRBV6-1 to TRBJ2-2; D uncertain. The germline gives CDR1 MNHNS, CDR2 SASEGT. The CDR3 contains 16 residues. V was trimmed by 2 bases and J by 2 bases, leaving 12 bases between them. The CDR3 DNA reads as TGTGCCAGCAGTGAATTCAGTACCCTTAACACCGGGGAGCTGTTTTTT. Its protein product is CASSEFSTLNTGELFF.

V usage is TRBV4-1 and J usage is TRBJ2-1; D gene ambiguous. With 0 bases removed from V and 0 bases from J, the gap between germline ends came to 12 bases. This CDR3 contains 17 residues. Germline CDR1 MGHRA, CDR2 YSYEKL. CDR3 nucleotide sequence: TGCGCCAGCAGCCAAGATCGAAGGGCGAGCTCCTACAATGAGCAGTTCTTC. This translates into CASSQDRRASSYNEQFF.

The chain joins TRBV7-2 to TRBJ2-5; D may match TRBD1 or TRBD2 (6 bases each). The V gene lost 5 bases and the J gene lost 4 bases, with 20 bases spanning the gap. The CDR3 runs to 16 residues. Per germline, CDR1 SGHTA and CDR2 FQGNSA. CDR3 DNA: TGTGCCAGCAGCCCAGCCCTAGGCGGAGGGGGAGAGACCCAGTACTTC. Amino acid sequence: CASSPALGGGGETQYF.

This chain joins TRBV7-8 and TRBJ1-2, with no clear D. Per germline, CDR1 SGHVS and CDR2 FQNEAQ. The CDR3 has 13 amino acids. V dropped 1 base and J dropped 8 bases, with 11 bases sitting between them. CDR3 sequence (DNA): TGTGCCAGCAGCTTAGGCGGACGCTGGGGCTACACCTTC. Amino acid sequence: CASSLGGRWGYTF. Full variable domain (missing parts from reference TRBV7-8 and TRBJ1-2): GAGVSQSPRYKVAKRGQDVALRCDPISGHVSLFWYQQALGQGPEFLTYFQNEAQLDKSGLPSDRFFAERPEGSVSTLKIQRTQQEDSAVYLCASSLGGRWGYTFGSGTRLTVV.

Worth noting for this clone: The same CDR3 arises from other DNA sequences in this sample as well. This chain uses TRBV4-2 with TRBJ1-4; TRBD1 agrees at 11 bases. The germline V gene encodes CDR1 LGHNA and CDR2 YNFKEQ. The CDR3 sequence is 16 residues long. J gave up 6 bases and V 1 base, and 4 bases lay outside the gene matches. The CDR3 region is CASSQAGTGGYEKLFF. The CDR3 nucleotides read TGTGCCAGCAGCCAAGCCGGGACAGGGGGGTATGAAAAACTGTTTTTT.

The chain employs TRBV4-2 and TRBJ2-7; tentatively, D is TRBD1 (6 bases). There are 14 residues in the CDR3. Germline V gene data show CDR1 as LGHNA and CDR2 as YNFKEQ. Deletions cut 3 bases from V and 2 bases from J, with 11 bases between. CDR3 sequence (DNA): TGTGCCAGCAGCCAGGGACACCAAACCTACGAGCAGTACTTC. It translates to CASSQGHQTYEQYF.

V gene TRBV15 combines with J gene TRBJ2-1; TRBD1 is a possible D gene (5 bases). CDR1 and CDR2 from the germline V gene are LNHNV and YYDKDF (reference sequence). The CDR3 has 13 amino acids. Trimming removed 2 bases at V and 7 bases at J, with 9 bases between. The CDR3 reads CATSRSRVNEQFF. CDR3 coding DNA: TGTGCCACCAGCAGAAGCAGGGTTAATGAGCAGTTCTTC.

This clone appeared a few times. The chain links TRBV19 to TRBJ1-1, with TRBD1 matching 8 bases. CDR1 LNHDA and CDR2 SQIVND come from the germline V gene (reference sequence). The V gene end was trimmed by 6 bases and the J gene end by 2 bases; junction bases not matched to a gene: 5. CDR3 length: 14 amino acids. CDR3 loop: CASSHRGGNTEAFF. DNA for the CDR3: TGTGCCAGTAGCCACAGGGGGGGAAACACTGAAGCTTTCTTT.

The gene calls are TRBV9 and TRBJ1-6; no clear D. The CDR3 consists of 17 residues. The germline gives CDR1 SGDLS, CDR2 YYNGEE. Trimming removed 1 base from V and 7 bases from J, with 18 bases in between. CDR3 region: CASSVLDSAVENSPLHF. The CDR3 DNA is TGTGCCAGCAGCGTACTCGACTCCGCAGTTGAGAATTCACCCCTCCACTTT.

The chain uses TRBV7-8 and TRBJ2-5, with 9 positions matching TRBD2. Germline V gene lookup returns CDR1 SGHVS and CDR2 FQNEAQ. The CDR3 consists of 21 residues. After removal of 5 bases from V and 5 bases from J, the junction contained 27 bases not matched to a gene. The chain's CDR3 is CASSNLHRFRSGGSPWETQYF. CDR3 sequence (DNA): TGTGCCAGCAGCAACCTCCACCGATTCAGAAGCGGGGGGAGCCCTTGGGAGACCCAGTACTTC.